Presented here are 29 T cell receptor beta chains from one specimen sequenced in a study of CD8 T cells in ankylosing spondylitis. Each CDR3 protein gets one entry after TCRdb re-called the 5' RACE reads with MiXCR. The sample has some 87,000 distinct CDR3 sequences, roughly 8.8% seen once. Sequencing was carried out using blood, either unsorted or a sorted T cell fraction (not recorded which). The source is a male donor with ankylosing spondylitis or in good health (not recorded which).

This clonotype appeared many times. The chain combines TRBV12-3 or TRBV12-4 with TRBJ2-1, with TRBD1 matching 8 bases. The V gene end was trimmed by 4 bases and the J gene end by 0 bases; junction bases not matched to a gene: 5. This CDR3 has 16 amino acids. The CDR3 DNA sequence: TGTGCCAGCAGTTCCCAGGGGGCCAGCTCCTACAATGAGCAGTTCTTC. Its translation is CASSSQGASSYNEQFF.

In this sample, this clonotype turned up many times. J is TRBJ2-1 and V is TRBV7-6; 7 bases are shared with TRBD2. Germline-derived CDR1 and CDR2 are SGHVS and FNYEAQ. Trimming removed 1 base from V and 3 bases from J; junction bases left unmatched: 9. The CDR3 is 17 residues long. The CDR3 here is CASSLEPGGGGYNEQFF. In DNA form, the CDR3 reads TGTGCCAGCAGCTTAGAGCCGGGCGGGGGAGGCTACAATGAGCAGTTCTTC.

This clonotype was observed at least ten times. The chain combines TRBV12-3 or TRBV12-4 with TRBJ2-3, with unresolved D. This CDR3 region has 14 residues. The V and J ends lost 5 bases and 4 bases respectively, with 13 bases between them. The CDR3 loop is CASSAQTGSDTQYF. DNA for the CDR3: TGTGCCAGCAGTGCCCAGACTGGTTCAGATACGCAGTATTTT.

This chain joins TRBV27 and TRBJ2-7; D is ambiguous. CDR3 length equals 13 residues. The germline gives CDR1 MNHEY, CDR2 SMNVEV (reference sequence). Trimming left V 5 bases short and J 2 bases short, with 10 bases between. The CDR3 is CASSPHPAYEQYF. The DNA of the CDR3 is TGTGCCAGCAGTCCCCACCCGGCCTACGAGCAGTACTTC.

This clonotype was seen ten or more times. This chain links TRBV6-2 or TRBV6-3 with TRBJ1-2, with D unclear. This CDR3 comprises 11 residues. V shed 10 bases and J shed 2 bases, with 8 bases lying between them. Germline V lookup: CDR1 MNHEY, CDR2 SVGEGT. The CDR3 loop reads CAITDNYGYTF. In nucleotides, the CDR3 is TGTGCCATTACGGACAACTATGGCTACACCTTC.

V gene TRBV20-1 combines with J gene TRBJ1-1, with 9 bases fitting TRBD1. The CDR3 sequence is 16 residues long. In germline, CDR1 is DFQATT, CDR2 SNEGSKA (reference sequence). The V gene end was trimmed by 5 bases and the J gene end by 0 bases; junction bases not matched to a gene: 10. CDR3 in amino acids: CSALPGQGSVNTEAFF. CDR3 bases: TGCAGTGCTTTACCGGGACAGGGTTCGGTGAACACTGAAGCTTTCTTT.

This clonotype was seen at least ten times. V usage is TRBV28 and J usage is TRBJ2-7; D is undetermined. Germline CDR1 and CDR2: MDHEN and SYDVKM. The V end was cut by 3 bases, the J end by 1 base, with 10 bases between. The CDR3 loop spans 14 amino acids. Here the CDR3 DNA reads TGTGCCAGCAGTTTTACTGGTTATTCCTACGAGCAGTACTTC. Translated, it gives CASSFTGYSYEQYF.

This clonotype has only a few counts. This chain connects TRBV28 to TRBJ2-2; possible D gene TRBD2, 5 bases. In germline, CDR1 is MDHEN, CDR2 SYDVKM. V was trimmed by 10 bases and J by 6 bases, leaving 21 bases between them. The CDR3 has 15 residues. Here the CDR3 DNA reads TGTGCCACCCAACCCTCAACCCTAGCCGCCGGGGAGCTGTTTTTT. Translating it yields CATQPSTLAAGELFF.

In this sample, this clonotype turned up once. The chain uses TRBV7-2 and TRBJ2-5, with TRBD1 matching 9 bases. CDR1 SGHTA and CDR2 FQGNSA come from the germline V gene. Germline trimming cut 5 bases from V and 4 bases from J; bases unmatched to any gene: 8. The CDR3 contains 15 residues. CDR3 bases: TGTGCCAGCAGCCTGGGACAGGGAAGGGGAGAGACCCAGTACTTC. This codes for CASSLGQGRGETQYF.

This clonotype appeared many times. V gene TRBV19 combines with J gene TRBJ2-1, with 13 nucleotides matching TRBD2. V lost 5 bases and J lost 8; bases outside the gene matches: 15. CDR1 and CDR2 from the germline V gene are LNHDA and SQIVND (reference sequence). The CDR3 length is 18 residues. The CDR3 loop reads CASSPPGLAGVRRDEQFF. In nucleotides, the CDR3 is TGTGCCAGTAGTCCACCCGGACTAGCGGGGGTCCGGCGCGATGAGCAGTTCTTC.

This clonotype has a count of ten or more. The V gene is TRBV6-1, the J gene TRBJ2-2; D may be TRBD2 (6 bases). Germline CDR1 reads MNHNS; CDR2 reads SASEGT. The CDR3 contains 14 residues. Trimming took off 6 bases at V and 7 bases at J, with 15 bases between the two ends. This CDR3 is CASRPPTGGGELFF. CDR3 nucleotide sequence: TGTGCCAGCAGACCTCCCACCGGGGGCGGGGAGCTGTTTTTT.

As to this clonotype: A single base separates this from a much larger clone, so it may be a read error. CDR3 in amino acids: CASSSRTLPTRETQYF. CDR3 sequence (DNA): TGTGCCAGCAGCTCCAGGACCCTCCCAACTAGGGAGACCCAGTACTTC. The V gene is TRBV7-8, the J gene TRBJ2-5, with D tentatively TRBD2 (5 bases). The V end lost 4 bases, the J end lost 5 bases, and 20 bases lay between the germline ends. Germline V gene lookup returns CDR1 SGHVS and CDR2 FQNEAQ. This CDR3 region has 16 residues.

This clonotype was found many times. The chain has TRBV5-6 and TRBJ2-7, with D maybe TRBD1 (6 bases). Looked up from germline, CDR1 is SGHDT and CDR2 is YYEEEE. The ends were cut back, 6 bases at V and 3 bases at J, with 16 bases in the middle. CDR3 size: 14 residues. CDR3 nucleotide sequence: TGTGCCAGCAACCTGGCGGCAGGGGACTACGAGCAGTACTTC. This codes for CASNLAAGDYEQYF. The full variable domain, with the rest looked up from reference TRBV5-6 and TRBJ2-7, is DAGVTQSPTHLIKTRGQQVTLRCSPKSGHDTVSWYQQALGQGPQFIFQYYEEEERQRGNFPDRFSGHQFPNYSSELNVNALLLGDSALYLCASNLAAGDYEQYFGPGTRLTVT.

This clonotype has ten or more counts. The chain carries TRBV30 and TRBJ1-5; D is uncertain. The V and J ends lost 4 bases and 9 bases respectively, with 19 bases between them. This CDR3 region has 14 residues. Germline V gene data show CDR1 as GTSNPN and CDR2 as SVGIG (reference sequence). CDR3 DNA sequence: TGTGCCTGGACAAGGCGAGGGTCGCCGACGCCCCAGCATTTT. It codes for CAWTRRGSPTPQHF.

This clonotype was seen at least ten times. CDR3 bases: TGCGCCAGCAGAGAGGGGATCGATGAGCAGTTCTTC. Residues: CASREGIDEQFF. The chain uses TRBV5-1 and TRBJ2-1; D tentatively fits TRBD1 or TRBD2 (5 bases each). This CDR3 region has 12 residues. Trimming took 5 bases from V and 8 from J, leaving 11 bases between them. From germline, CDR1 is SGHRS and CDR2 YFSETQ.

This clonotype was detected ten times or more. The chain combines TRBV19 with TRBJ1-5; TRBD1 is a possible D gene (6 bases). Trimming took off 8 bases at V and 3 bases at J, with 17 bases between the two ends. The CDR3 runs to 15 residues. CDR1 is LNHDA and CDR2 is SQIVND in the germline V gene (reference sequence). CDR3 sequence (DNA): TGTGCCAGTGGCTCAGGGGTTGGGGCCAATCAGCCCCAGCATTTT. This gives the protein CASGSGVGANQPQHF.

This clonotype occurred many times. This CDR3 reads CASSARTSGGTDTQYF. In DNA, the CDR3 is TGTGCCAGCAGCGCAAGGACTAGCGGTGGCACAGATACGCAGTATTTT. The chain links TRBV5-4 to TRBJ2-3, with TRBD2 matching over 10 bases. The trim removed 4 bases at V and 1 base at J, leaving 6 bases unmatched. The CDR3 is 16 residues long. Germline V gives CDR1 SGHNT, CDR2 YYREEE (reference sequence).

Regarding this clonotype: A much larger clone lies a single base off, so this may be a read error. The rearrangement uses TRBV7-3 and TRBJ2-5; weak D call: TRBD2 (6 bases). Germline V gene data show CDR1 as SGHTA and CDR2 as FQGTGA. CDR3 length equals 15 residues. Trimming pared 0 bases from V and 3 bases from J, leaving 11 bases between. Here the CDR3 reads CASSLTAGYEETQYF. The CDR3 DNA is TGTGCCAGCAGCTTAACGGCGGGGTACGAAGAGACCCAGTACTTC.

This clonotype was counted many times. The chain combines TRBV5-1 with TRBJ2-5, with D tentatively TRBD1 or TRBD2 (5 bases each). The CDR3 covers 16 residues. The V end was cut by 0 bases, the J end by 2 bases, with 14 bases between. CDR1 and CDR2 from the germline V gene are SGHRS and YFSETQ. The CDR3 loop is CASSLAGVTGQETQYF. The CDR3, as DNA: TGCGCCAGCAGCTTGGCCGGGGTCACAGGTCAAGAGACCCAGTACTTC.

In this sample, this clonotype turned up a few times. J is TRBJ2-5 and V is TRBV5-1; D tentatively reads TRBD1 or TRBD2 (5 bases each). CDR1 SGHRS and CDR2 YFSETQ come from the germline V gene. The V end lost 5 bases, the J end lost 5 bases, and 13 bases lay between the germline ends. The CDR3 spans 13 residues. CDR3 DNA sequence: TGCGCCAGCAGAGTGAACGGGGCCGAGACCCAGTACTTC. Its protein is CASRVNGAETQYF. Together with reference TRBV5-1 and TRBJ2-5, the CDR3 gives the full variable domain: KAGVTQTPRYLIKTRGQQVTLSCSPISGHRSVSWYQQTPGQGLQFLFEYFSETQRNKGNFPGRFSGRQFSNSRSEMNVSTLELGDSALYLCASRVNGAETQYFGPGTRLLVL.

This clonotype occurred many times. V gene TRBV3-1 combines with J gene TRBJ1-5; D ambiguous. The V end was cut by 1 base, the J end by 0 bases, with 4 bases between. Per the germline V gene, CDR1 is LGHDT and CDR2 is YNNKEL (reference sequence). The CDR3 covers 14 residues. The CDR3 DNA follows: TGTGCCAGCAGCCAAGGGGCTAGCAATCAGCCCCAGCATTTT. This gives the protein CASSQGASNQPQHF.

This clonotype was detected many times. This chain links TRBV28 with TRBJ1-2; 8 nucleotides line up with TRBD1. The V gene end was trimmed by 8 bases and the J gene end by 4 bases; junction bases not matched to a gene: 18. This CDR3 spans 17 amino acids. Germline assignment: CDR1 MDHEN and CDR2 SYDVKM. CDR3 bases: TGTGCCAGCGCGAAAGAAGGGGGGACAGGAAATTTCTATGGCTACACCTTC. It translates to CASAKEGGTGNFYGYTF.

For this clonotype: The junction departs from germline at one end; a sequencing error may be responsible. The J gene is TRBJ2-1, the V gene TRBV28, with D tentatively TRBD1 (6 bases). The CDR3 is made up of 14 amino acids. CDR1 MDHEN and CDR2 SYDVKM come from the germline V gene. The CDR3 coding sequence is TGTGCCAGCAGATCAGAAGTGAGGAGCAGGGGTACGCACTTC. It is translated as CASRSEVRSRGTHF.

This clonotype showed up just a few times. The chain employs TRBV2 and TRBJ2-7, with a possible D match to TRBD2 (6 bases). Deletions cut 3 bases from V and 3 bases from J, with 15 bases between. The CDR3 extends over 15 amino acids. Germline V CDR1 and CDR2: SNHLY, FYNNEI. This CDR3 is CASSDNAGNFYEQYF. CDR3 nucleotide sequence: TGTGCCAGCAGTGATAATGCGGGGAACTTCTACGAGCAGTACTTC.

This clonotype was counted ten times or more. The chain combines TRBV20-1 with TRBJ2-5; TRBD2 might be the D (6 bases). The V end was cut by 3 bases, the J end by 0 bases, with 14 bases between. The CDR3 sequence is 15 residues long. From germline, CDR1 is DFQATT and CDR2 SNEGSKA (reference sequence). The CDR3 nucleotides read TGCAGTGCTAGTGGGAGGTCGTGGTACCAAGAGACCCAGTACTTC. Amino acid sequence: CSASGRSWYQETQYF.

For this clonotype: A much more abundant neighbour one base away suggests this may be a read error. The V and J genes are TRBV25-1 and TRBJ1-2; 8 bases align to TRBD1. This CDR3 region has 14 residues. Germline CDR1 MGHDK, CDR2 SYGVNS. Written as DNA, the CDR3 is TGTGCCAACAGTCCGGACAGGGTAAACTATGGCTACACCTTC. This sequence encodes CANSPDRVNYGYTF.

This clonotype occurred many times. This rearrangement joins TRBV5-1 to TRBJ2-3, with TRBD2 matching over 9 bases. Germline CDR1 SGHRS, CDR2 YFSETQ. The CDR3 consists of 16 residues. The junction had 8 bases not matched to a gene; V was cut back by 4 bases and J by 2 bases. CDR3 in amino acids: CASSKAGTSITDTQYF. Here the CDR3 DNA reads TGCGCCAGCAGCAAAGCCGGGACTAGCATCACAGATACGCAGTATTTT.

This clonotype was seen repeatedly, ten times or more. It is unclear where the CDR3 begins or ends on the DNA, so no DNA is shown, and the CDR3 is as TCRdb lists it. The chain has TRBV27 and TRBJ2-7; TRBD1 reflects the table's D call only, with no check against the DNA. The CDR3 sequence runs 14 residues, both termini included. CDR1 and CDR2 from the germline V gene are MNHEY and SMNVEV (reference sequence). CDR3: CASSSSGGSYEQYF.

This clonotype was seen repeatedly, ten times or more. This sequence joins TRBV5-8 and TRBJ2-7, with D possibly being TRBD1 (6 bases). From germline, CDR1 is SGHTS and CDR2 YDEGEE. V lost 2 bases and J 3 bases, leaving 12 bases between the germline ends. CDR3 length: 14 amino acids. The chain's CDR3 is CASSLGGINYEQYF. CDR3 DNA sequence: TGTGCCAGCAGCTTAGGGGGTATCAACTACGAGCAGTACTTC.